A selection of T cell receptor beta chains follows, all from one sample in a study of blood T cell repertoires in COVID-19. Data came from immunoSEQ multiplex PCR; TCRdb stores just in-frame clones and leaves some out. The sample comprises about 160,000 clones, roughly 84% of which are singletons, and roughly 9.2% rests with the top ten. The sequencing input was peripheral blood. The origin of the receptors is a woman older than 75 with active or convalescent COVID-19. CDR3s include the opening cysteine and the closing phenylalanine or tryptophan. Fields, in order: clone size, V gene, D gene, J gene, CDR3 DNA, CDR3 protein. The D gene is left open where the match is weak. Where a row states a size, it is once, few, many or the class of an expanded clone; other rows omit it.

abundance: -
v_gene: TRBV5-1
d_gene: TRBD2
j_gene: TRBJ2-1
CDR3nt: TGCGCCAGCAGCTCCGGGACTAGATTGCGCAATGAGCAGTTCTTC
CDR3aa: CASSSGTRLRNEQFF

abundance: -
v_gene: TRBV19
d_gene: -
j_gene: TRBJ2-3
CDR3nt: TGTGCCAGTGCCGAGAGGGCCGGAGATACGCAGTATTTT
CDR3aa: CASAERAGDTQYF

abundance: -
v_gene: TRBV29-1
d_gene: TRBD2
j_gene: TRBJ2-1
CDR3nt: TGCAGCGTTGAAGATATTTTAGGCGGGAGCTCCTACAATGAGCAGTTCTTC
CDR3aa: CSVEDILGGSSYNEQFF

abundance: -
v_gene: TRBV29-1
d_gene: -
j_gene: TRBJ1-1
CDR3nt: TGCGTCGGACAGAATATCCTGAACACTGAAGCTTTCTTT
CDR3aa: CVGQNILNTEAFF

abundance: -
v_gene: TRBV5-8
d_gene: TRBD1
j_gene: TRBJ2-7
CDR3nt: TGTGCCAGCAGCGGGGGACAGGGGGCTTACGAGCAGTACTTC
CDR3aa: CASSGGQGAYEQYF

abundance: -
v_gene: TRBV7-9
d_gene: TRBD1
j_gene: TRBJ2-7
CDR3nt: TGTGCCAGCAGCCCTGACCCGGGACAGGTAGGCTACGAGCAGTACTTC
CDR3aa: CASSPDPGQVGYEQYF

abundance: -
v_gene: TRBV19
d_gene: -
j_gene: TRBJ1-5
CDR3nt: TGTGCCAGCTCAATGAACACAGGGTACAATCAGCCCCAGCATTTT
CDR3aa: CASSMNTGYNQPQHF

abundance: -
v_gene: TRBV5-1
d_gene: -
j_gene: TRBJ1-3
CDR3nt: TGCGCCAGCAGCTTGGGATTCAGGGCCAAAACCTCTGGAAACACCATATATTTT
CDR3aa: CASSLGFRAKTSGNTIYF

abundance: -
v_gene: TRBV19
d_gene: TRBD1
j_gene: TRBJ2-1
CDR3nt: TGTGCCAGTAGTATAGATTCGAAGGACAGGGTGAATGAGCAGTTCTTC
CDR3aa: CASSIDSKDRVNEQFF

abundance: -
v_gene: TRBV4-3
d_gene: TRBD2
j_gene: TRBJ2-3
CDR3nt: TGCGCCAGCAGCCAACTTATAACTAGCGGGGTAATAGATACGCAGTATTTT
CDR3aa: CASSQLITSGVIDTQYF

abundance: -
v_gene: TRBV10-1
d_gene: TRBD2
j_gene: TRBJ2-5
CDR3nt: TGCGCCAGCAGTGAAGGGAGGGGAGGCGAGACCCAGTACTTC
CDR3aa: CASSEGRGGETQYF

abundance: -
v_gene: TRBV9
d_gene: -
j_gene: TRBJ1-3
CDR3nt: TGTGCCAGCAGCGTAGGCTCCCAGGGTTTAAACACCATATATTTT
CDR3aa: CASSVGSQGLNTIYF

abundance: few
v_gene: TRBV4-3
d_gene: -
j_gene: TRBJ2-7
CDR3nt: TGCGCCAGCAGCCAAGATGCGCCAGGTTCGACCTCCAGCTACGAGCAGTACTTC
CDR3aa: CASSQDAPGSTSSYEQYF

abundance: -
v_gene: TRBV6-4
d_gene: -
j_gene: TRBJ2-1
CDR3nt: TGTGCCAGCAGTGCTTCCGACGGGGACTACAATGAGCAGTTCTTC
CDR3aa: CASSASDGDYNEQFF

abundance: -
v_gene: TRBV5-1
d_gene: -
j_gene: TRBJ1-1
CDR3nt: TGCGCCAGCAGCTCCACGGGAAAGGCAGGCACTGAAGCTTTCTTT
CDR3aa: CASSSTGKAGTEAFF

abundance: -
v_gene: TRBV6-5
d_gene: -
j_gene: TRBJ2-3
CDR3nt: TGTGCCAGCACCCAACGGGGATACACAGATACGCAGTATTTT
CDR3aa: CASTQRGYTDTQYF

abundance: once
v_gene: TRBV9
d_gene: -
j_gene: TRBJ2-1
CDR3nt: TGTGCCAGCAGCCCAACGGGGTATGAGCAGTTCTTC
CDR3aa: CASSPTGYEQFF

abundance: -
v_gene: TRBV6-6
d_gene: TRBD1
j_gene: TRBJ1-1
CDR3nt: TGTGCCACAAATCAGGGGGGCTCTGAAGCTTTCTTT
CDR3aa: CATNQGGSEAFF

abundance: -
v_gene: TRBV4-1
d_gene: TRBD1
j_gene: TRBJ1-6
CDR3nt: TGCGCCAGCAGCCAAGAAGGACAGGGGGCGTCCTATAATTCACCCCTCCACTTT
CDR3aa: CASSQEGQGASYNSPLHF

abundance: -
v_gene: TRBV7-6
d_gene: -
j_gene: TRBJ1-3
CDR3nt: TGTGCCAGCAGCTTGGGACTCTTGAGCTCTGGAAACACCATATATTTT
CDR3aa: CASSLGLLSSGNTIYF

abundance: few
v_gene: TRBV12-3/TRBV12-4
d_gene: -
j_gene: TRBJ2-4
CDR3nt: TGTGCCAGCAGTTCCGTAGCCAAAAACATTCAGTACTTC
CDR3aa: CASSSVAKNIQYF

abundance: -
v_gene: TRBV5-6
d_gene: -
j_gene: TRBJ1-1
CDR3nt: TGTGCCAGCAGCTTGCAGGGAAGACGGACTGAAGCTTTCTTT
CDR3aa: CASSLQGRRTEAFF

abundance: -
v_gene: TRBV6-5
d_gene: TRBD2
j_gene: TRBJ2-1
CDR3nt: TGTGCCAGCAGTTCCCCCCGAAGCGGGGGGATCAATGAGCAGTTCTTC
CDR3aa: CASSSPRSGGINEQFF

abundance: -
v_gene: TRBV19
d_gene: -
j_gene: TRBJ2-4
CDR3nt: TGTGCCAGTACCCGGGGTCAGATTCAGTACTTC
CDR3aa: CASTRGQIQYF

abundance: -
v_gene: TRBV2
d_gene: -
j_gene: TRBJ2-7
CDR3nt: TGTGCCAGCAGTGAGGGGGCACTCCACTCCTACGAGCAGTACTTC
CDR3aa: CASSEGALHSYEQYF

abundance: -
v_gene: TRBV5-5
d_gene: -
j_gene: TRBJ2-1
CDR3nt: TGTGCCAGCAGCTATTACACCTACAATGAGCAGTTCTTC
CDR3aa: CASSYYTYNEQFF

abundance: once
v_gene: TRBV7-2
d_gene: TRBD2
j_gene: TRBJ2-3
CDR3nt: TGTGCCAGCAGCGCCCAGGGACTACCCAGAACGCAGTATTTT
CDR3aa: CASSAQGLPRTQYF

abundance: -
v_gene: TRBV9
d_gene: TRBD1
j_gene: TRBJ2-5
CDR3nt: TGTGCCAGCAGCGGGACAGGGGCCACCAGGGGAGAGACCCAGTACTTC
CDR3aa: CASSGTGATRGETQYF

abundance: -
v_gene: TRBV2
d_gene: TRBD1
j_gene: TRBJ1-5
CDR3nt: TGTGCCAGCAGGGACAGGGTTAGCAATCAGCCCCAGCATTTT
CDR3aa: CASRDRVSNQPQHF

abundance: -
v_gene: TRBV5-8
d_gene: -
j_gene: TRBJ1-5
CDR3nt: TGTGCCAGCCCAGTTTCCACGGCTGGAACAGGTCAGCCCCAGCATTTT
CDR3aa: CASPVSTAGTGQPQHF

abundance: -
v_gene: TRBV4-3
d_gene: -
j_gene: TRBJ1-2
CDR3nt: TGCGCCAGCAGCCCAGTGGGCGGGGGCGAGGCTAACTATGGCTACACCTTC
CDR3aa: CASSPVGGGEANYGYTF

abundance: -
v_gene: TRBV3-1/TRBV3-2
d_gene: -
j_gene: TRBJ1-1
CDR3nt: TGTGCCAGCAGCCAAGTTCCGGTGCCTGAAGCTTTCTTT
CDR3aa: CASSQVPVPEAFF

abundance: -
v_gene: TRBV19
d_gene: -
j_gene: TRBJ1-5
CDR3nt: TGTGCCAGTAGTATAGAAACCAGGGGTGGATTTGGCAATCAGCCCCAGCATTTT
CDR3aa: CASSIETRGGFGNQPQHF

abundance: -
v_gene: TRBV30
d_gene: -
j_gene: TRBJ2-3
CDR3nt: TGTGCCTGGACGAGCGGCACAGATACGCAGTATTTT
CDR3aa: CAWTSGTDTQYF

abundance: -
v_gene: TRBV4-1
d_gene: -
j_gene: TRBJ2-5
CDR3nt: TGCGCCAGCAGCCCGATAGTCTCTCCTTCCGAGACCCAGTACTTC
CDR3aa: CASSPIVSPSETQYF

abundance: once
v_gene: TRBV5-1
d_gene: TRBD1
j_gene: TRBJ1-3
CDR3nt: TGCGCCAGCAGCCCAGGGACAGGGGTTACCGGAAACACCATATATTTT
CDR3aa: CASSPGTGVTGNTIYF

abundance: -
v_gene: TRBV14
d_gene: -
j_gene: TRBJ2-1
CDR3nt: TGTGCCAGCAGCCGGAATAGCGGTGGTGGGGGTGAGCAGTTCTTC
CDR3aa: CASSRNSGGGGEQFF

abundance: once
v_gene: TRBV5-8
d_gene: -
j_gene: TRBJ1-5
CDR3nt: TGTGCCAGCAGCCGAGATACAGGGAATCAGCCCCAGCATTTT
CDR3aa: CASSRDTGNQPQHF

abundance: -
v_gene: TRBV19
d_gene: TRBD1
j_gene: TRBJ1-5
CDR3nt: TGTGCCAGTAGTATAGGGAGACAGGGTATATCTAGCAATCAGCCCCAGCATTTT
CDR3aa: CASSIGRQGISSNQPQHF

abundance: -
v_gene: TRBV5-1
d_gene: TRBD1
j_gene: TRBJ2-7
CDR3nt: TGCGCCAGCAGACAGGACAGGGTGGGCGAGCAGTACTTC
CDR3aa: CASRQDRVGEQYF

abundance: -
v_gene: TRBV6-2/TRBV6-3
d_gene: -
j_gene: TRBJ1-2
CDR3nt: TGTGCCAGCAGTTACGAGACAGCTATCTATGGCTACACCTTC
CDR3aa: CASSYETAIYGYTF

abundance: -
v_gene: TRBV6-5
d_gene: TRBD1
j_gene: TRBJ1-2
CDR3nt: TGTGCCAGCAGGTACCGGACAGGGGGCGACTATGGCTACACCTTC
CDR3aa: CASRYRTGGDYGYTF

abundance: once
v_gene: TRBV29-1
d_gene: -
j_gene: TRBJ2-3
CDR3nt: TGCAGCGTTCGTGAGAGGGCTGCGAGCACAGATACGCAGTATTTT
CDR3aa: CSVRERAASTDTQYF

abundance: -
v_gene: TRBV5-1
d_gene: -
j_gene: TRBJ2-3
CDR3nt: TGCGCCAGCGGCCAGGGGCCTAGCACAGATACGCAGTATTTT
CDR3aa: CASGQGPSTDTQYF

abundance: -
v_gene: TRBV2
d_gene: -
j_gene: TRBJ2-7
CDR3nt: TGTGCCAGCAGGGCAGATGGCTACGAGCAGTACTTC
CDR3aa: CASRADGYEQYF

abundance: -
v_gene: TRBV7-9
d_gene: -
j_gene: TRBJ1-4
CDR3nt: TGTGCCAGCAGCTTAGTAGCACAGGGTGTTGAAAAACTGTTTTTT
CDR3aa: CASSLVAQGVEKLFF

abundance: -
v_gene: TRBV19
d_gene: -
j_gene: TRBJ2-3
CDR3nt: TGTGCCAGTAGTCTAGCGACAGGGATGGCTAAAACAGATACGCAGTATTTT
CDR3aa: CASSLATGMAKTDTQYF

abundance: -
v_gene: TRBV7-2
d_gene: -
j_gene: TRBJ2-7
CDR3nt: TGTGCCAGCAGGCCAGGGGCGTCCCGCTCCTACGAGCAGTACTTC
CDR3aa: CASRPGASRSYEQYF

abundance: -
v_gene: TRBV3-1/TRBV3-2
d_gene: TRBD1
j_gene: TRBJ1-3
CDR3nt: TGTGCCAGCAGGCCGACAGGGGGCGTAGGAAACACCATATATTTT
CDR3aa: CASRPTGGVGNTIYF

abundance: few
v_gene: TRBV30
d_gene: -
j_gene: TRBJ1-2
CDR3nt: TGTGCCTGGAGGCGGGCCCTTTATGGCTACACCTTC
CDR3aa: CAWRRALYGYTF

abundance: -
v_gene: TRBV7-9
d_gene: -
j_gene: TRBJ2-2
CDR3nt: TGTGCCAGCAGCTCGAACGTCTACGCCGGGGAGCTGTTTTTT
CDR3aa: CASSSNVYAGELFF

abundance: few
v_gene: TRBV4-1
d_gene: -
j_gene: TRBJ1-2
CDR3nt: TGCGCCAGCAGCCAAGATTGGAGGGGACTGATTGGCTACACCTTC
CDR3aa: CASSQDWRGLIGYTF

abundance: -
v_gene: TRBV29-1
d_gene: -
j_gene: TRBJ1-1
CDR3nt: TGCAGCGTTGCTAATCAGGTGAACACTGAAGCTTTCTTT
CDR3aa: CSVANQVNTEAFF